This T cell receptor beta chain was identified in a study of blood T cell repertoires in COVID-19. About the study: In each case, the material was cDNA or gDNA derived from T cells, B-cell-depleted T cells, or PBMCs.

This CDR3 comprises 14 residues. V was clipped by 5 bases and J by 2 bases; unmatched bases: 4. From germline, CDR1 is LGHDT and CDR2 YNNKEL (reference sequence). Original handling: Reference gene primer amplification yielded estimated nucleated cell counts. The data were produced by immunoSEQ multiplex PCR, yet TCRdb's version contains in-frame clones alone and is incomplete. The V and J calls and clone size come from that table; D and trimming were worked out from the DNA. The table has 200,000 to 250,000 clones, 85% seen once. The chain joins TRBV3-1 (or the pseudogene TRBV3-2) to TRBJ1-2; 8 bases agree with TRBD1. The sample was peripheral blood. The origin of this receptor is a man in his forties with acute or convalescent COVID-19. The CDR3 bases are TGTGCCAGCAGCGGCTGGGACAGGAACTATGGCTACACCTTC. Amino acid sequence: CASSGWDRNYGYTF.